Listed here are 15 T cell receptor beta chains from one sample, sequenced in a study of shared clonotypes between healthy human individuals. TCRdb keeps only in-frame clones here, not all; method: immunoSEQ multiplex PCR. Here the sample spans over 850,000 clones, around three quarters being singletons. The sample comprised memory CD4+ T cells from PBMCs. Subset noted: CD45RA-negative fraction. All receptors derive from a man younger than 30 in good health. Some clones in this sample may be carry-over from other donors' samples.

The rearrangement joins TRBV7-3 to TRBJ2-5, with 10 bases lining up with TRBD2. Germline V CDR1 and CDR2: SGHTA, FQGTGA. The CDR3 totals 16 residues. J was trimmed by 5 bases and V by 2 bases; bases with no gene match: 8. Here the CDR3 reads CASSLGASGSSETQYF. The CDR3 coding sequence is TGTGCCAGCAGCTTAGGGGCTAGCGGGAGTAGCGAGACCCAGTACTTC. The entire variable domain, with the rest obtained from reference TRBV7-3 and TRBJ2-5, is as follows: GAGVSQTPSNKVTEKGKYVELRCDPISGHTALYWYRQSLGQGPEFLIYFQGTGAADDSGLPNDRFFAVRPEGSVSTLKIQRTERGDSAVYLCASSLGASGSSETQYFGPGTRLLVL.

This clone was recorded a few times. The chain uses TRBV7-2 and TRBJ2-7; 8 nucleotides agree with TRBD2. The CDR3 spans 17 residues. With 5 bases clipped from V and 2 bases from J, the junction kept 14 bases outside the gene matches. The germline V gene encodes CDR1 SGHTA and CDR2 FQGNSA. CDR3 nucleotide sequence: TGTGCCAGCAGCCTTGCCGGACTAGCAATGGACCCCTACGAGCAGTACTTC. Amino acids: CASSLAGLAMDPYEQYF. Full variable domain (remainder filled in from reference TRBV7-2 and TRBJ2-7): GAGVSQSPSNKVTEKGKDVELRCDPISGHTALYWYRQSLGQGLEFLIYFQGNSAPDKSGLPSDRFSAERTGGSVSTLTIQRTQQEDSAVYLCASSLAGLAMDPYEQYFGPGTRLTVT.

This clone came up a few times. The identical CDR3 is also encoded by other nucleotide sequences in the sample. This chain uses TRBV27 with TRBJ1-2, with D possibly being TRBD1 (6 bases). CDR3 length: 13 residues. Germline V gene sequence: CDR1 MNHEY, CDR2 SMNVEV (reference sequence). Trimming removed 4 bases at V and 7 bases at J, with 13 bases between. DNA of the CDR3: TGTGCCAGCAGTTGGTCAGGGGAGAGTGGCTACACCTTC. It yields the protein CASSWSGESGYTF.

The rearrangement links TRBV6-5 to TRBJ1-3; D is unclear. This CDR3 has 13 amino acids. Germline-derived CDR1 and CDR2 are MNHEY and SVGAGI. V was shortened by 4 bases and J by 0 bases, with 4 bases between the two germline ends. The CDR3, as DNA: TGTGCCAGCAGTTGGGCCTCTGGAAACACCATATATTTT. It codes for CASSWASGNTIYF.

This chain connects TRBV27 to TRBJ1-5; perhaps TRBD1 as D (5 bases). Germline CDR1 reads MNHEY; CDR2 reads SMNVEV (reference sequence). The length of the CDR3 is 16 residues. V lost 8 bases, J lost 2 bases, and 19 bases lay in between. The CDR3 region has the DNA TGTGCCAGCGGGGGGTCGGGGGGTGGTCGCAATCAGCCCCAGCATTTT. It translates to CASGGSGGGRNQPQHF.

The chain has TRBV30 and TRBJ1-2, with D unclear. The ends were cut back, 4 bases at V and 0 bases at J, with 24 bases in the middle. The CDR3 is made up of 18 amino acids. Germline assignment: CDR1 GTSNPN and CDR2 SVGIG (reference sequence). The CDR3 nucleotides are TGTGCCTGGATAAGCCCCCGTGGATCAACCATCTCTAACTATGGCTACACCTTC. It encodes CAWISPRGSTISNYGYTF.

The chain is built from TRBV19 and TRBJ2-7; weak D call: TRBD1 (5 bases). Trimming stripped 5 bases from V and 11 bases from J, with 16 bases between. This CDR3 has 12 residues. CDR1 is LNHDA and CDR2 is SQIVND in the germline V gene (reference sequence). CDR3 nucleotides: TGTGCCAGTAGTGAACCCCAGGGATCCGAGTACTTC. Translated: CASSEPQGSEYF. The variable domain in full, with the rest retrieved from reference TRBV19 and TRBJ2-7, is DGGITQSPKYLFRKEGQNVTLSCEQNLNHDAMYWYRQDPGQGLRLIYYSQIVNDFQKGDIAEGYSVSREKKESFPLTVTSAQKNPTAFYLCASSEPQGSEYFGPGTRLTVT.

This clone has more than one count but fewer than ten. The rearrangement uses TRBV28 and TRBJ2-3; 7 positions match TRBD2. Germline CDR1 MDHEN, CDR2 SYDVKM. V lost 8 bases, J lost 3 bases, and 20 bases stayed unmatched. The CDR3 runs 18 residues. The CDR3 DNA follows: TGTGCCAGCCCCAGGTCGGGGTCTAGCGGCAAGGAGACAGATACGCAGTATTTT. This gives the protein CASPRSGSSGKETDTQYF.

This clone was seen only a few times. In DNA, the CDR3 is TGTGCCAGCAGCTTATTCGGGGATAGCAATCAGCCCCAGCATTTT. Translating it yields CASSLFGDSNQPQHF. This chain joins TRBV7-9 and TRBJ1-5; D gene uncertain. Trimming pared 2 bases from V and 0 bases from J, leaving 8 bases between. Per the germline V gene, CDR1 is SEHNR and CDR2 is FQNEAQ (reference sequence). This CDR3 is 15 amino acids long.

This clone was observed a few times. This chain uses TRBV14 with TRBJ1-2; possible D gene TRBD1, 5 bases. With 2 bases removed from V and 8 bases from J, the gap between germline ends came to 15 bases. Germline V CDR1 and CDR2: SGHDN, FVKESK. The CDR3 is 14 residues long. Here the CDR3 DNA reads TGTGCCAGCAGCCAATTTCAGGGCTCGGGGGGCTACACCTTC. This gives the protein CASSQFQGSGGYTF.

Only a few counts were recorded for this clone. V and J are TRBV7-2 and TRBJ2-1, with no clear D. Germline V gene sequence: CDR1 SGHTA, CDR2 FQGNSA. V was clipped by 5 bases and J by 13 bases, with 12 bases between them. The length of the CDR3 is 11 residues. CDR3 sequence: CASSPEIRQFF. The CDR3 DNA follows: TGTGCCAGCAGCCCGGAGATAAGACAGTTCTTC.

For the CDR3, the DNA is TGTGCCAGCAGCCGAGGGACCGGCGGAAAGGTCTACGAGCAGTACTTC. It specifies CASSRGTGGKVYEQYF. This sequence joins TRBV5-4 and TRBJ2-7; D possibly uses TRBD1 or TRBD2 (5 bases each). The CDR3 runs to 16 residues. Germline CDR1 and CDR2: SGHNT and YYREEE (reference sequence). V was cut by 4 bases and J by 3 bases, with 20 bases left in between.

V and J are TRBV25-1 and TRBJ2-6, with D perhaps TRBD2 (5 bases). This CDR3 spans 15 amino acids. V lost 7 bases to trimming and J lost 2 bases, with 12 bases between them. CDR1 and CDR2 from the germline V gene are MGHDK and SYGVNS. CDR3 nucleotide sequence: TGTGCCAGCACTTGGGGAGTGACTGGGGCCAACGTCCTGACTTTC. Protein sequence: CASTWGVTGANVLTF.

This chain joins TRBV28 and TRBJ1-5; a weak D match, TRBD1 (6 bases). The CDR3 loop spans 15 amino acids. Germline V gene sequence: CDR1 MDHEN, CDR2 SYDVKM. Trimming left V 4 bases short and J 6 bases short, with 16 bases between. CDR3 in amino acids: CASSSDSLGRQPQHF. In nucleotides, the CDR3 is TGTGCCAGCAGTTCGGACAGCTTGGGGCGTCAGCCCCAGCATTTT.

This chain uses TRBV4-1 with TRBJ2-7; TRBD2 matches at 11 bases. Germline-derived CDR1 and CDR2 are MGHRA and YSYEKL. V was clipped by 5 bases and J by 5 bases; unmatched bases: 8. This CDR3 comprises 15 residues. The CDR3 loop is CASSSSSGRLNEQYF. The CDR3 DNA reads as TGCGCCAGCAGCTCCTCTAGCGGGAGGTTAAACGAGCAGTACTTC.